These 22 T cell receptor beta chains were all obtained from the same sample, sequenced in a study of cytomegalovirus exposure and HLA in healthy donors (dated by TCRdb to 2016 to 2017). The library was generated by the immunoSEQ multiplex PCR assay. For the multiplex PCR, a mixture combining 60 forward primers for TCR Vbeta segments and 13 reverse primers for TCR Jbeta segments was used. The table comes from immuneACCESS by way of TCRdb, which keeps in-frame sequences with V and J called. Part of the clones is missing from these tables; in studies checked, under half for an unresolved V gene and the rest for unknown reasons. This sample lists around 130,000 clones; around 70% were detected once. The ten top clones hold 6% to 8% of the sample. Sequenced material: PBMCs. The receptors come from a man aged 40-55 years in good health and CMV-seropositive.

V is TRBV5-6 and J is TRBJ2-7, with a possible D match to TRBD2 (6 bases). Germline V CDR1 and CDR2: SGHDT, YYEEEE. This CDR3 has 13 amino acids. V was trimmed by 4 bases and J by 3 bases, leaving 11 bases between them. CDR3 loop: CASSTGLNYEQYF. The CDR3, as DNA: TGTGCCAGCAGCACGGGACTGAACTACGAGCAGTACTTC.

CDR3 in DNA: TGTGCCAGCAGCGGGACCGGGACAGCTTTCAATGAGCAGTTCTTC. It is translated as CASSGTGTAFNEQFF. V usage is TRBV9 and J usage is TRBJ2-1; 7 bases map to TRBD1. The ends lost 3 bases at V and 6 bases at J; junction bases unmatched: 9. The length of the CDR3 is 15 residues. Germline CDR1 reads SGDLS; CDR2 reads YYNGEE.

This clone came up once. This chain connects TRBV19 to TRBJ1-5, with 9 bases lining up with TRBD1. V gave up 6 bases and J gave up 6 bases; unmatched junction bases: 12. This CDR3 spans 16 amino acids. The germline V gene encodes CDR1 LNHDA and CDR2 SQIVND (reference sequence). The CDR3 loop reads CASSPPRTGVAQPQHF. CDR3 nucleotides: TGTGCCAGTAGCCCCCCCCGGACAGGGGTTGCTCAGCCCCAGCATTTT.

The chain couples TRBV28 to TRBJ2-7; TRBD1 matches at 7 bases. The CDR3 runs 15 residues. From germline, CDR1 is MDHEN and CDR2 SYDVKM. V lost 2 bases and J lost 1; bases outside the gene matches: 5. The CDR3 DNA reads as TGTGCCAGCAGTTTAAGACGACAGGGATCCTACGAGCAGTACTTC. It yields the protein CASSLRRQGSYEQYF.

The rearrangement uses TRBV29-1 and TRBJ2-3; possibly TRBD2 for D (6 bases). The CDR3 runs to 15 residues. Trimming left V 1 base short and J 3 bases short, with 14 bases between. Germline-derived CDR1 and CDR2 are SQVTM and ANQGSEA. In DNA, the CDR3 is TGCAGCGTTGAAGGAGGGAGGCTCAAGACAGATACGCAGTATTTT. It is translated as CSVEGGRLKTDTQYF.

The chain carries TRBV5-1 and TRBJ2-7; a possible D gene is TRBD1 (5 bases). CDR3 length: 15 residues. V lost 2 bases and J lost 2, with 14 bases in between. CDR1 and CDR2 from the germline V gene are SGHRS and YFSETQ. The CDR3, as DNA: TGCGCCAGCAGCTTAGCCGCCGAGACAGCCTACGAGCAGTACTTC. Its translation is CASSLAAETAYEQYF.

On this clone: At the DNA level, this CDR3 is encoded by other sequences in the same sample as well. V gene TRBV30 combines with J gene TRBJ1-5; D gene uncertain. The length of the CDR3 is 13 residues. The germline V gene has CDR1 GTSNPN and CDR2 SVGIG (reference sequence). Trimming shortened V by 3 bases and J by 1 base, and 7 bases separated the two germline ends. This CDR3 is CAWRGGSNQPQHF. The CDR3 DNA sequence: TGTGCCTGGAGAGGCGGCAGCAATCAGCCCCAGCATTTT. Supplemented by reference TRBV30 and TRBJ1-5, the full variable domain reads SQTIHQWPATLVQPVGSPLSLECTVEGTSNPNLYWYRQAAGRGLQLLFYSVGIGQISSEVPQNLSASRPQDRQFILSSKKLLLSDSGFYLCAWRGGSNQPQHFGDGTRLSIL.

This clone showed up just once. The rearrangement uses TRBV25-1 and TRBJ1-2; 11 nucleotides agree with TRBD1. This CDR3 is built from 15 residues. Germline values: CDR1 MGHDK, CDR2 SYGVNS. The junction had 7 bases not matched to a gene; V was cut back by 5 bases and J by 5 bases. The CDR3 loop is CASSSWTGGGYGYTF. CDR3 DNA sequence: TGTGCCAGCAGTTCGTGGACAGGGGGCGGGTATGGCTACACCTTC.

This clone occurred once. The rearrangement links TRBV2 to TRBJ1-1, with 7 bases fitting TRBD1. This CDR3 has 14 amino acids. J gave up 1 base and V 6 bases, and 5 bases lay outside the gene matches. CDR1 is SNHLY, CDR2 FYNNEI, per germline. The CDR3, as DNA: TGTGCCAGCAGGAGGGACAGCCGGAACACTGAAGCTTTCTTT. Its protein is CASRRDSRNTEAFF.

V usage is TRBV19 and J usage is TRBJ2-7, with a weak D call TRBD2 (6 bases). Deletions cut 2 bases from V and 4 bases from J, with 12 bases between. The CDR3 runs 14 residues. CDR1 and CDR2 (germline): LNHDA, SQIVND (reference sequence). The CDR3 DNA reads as TGTGCCAGTAGTATAACCAGGGCGGGGTACGAGCAGTACTTC. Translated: CASSITRAGYEQYF.

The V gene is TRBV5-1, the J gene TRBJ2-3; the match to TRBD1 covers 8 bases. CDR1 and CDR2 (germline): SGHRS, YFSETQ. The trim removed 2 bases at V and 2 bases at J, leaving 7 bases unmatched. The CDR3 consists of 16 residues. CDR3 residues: CASSFQGAFYTDTQYF. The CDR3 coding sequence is TGCGCCAGCAGCTTCCAGGGGGCTTTTTACACAGATACGCAGTATTTT.

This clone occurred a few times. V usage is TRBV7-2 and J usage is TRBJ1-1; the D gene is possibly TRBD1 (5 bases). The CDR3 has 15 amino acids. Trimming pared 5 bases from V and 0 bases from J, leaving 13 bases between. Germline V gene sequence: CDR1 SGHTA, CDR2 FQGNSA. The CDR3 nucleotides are TGTGCCAGCAGCCCGCTGCGGGGCTTGAACACTGAAGCTTTCTTT. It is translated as CASSPLRGLNTEAFF. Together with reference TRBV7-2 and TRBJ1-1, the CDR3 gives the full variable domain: GAGVSQSPSNKVTEKGKDVELRCDPISGHTALYWYRQSLGQGLEFLIYFQGNSAPDKSGLPSDRFSAERTGGSVSTLTIQRTQQEDSAVYLCASSPLRGLNTEAFFGQGTRLTVV.

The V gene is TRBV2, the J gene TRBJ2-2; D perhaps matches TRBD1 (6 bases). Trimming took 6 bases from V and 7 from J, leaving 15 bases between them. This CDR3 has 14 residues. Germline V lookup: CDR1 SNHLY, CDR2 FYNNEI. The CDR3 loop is CASRAGTMSGELFF. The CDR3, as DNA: TGTGCCAGCAGAGCCGGGACAATGAGCGGGGAGCTGTTTTTT.

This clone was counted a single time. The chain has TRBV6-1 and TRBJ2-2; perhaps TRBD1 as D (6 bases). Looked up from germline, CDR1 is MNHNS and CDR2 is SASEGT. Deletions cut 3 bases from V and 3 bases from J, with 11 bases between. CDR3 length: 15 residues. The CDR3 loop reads CASSDRTVYTGELFF. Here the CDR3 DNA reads TGTGCCAGCAGTGATAGGACAGTTTACACCGGGGAGCTGTTTTTT.

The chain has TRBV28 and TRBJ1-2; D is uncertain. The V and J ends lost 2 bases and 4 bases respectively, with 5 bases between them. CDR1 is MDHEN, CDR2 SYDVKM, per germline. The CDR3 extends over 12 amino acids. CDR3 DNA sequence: TGTGCCAGCAGTTTAGCCGGCTATGGCTACACCTTC. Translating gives CASSLAGYGYTF.

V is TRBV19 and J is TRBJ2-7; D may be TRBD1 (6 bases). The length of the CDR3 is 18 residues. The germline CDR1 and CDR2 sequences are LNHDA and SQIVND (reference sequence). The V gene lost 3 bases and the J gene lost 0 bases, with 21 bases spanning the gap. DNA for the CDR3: TGTGCCAGTAGTATGGGGGCCTGGCTGACGGCTTCCTCCTACGAGCAGTACTTC. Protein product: CASSMGAWLTASSYEQYF.

The CDR3, as DNA: TGTGCCAGCAGCCCGTTTGGGACTATCGGGCCCAAAAACATTCAGTACTTC. Translation: CASSPFGTIGPKNIQYF. The rearrangement uses TRBV27 and TRBJ2-4; 7 nucleotides line up with TRBD2. This CDR3 spans 17 amino acids. The germline V gene has CDR1 MNHEY and CDR2 SMNVEV (reference sequence). V trimming: 6 bases; J trimming: 2 bases; junction bases outside the gene matches: 13.

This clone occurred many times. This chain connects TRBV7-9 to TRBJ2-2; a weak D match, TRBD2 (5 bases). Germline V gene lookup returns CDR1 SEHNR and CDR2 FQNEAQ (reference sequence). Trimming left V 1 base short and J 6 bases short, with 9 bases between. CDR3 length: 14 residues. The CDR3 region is CASSLGLASGELFF. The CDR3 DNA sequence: TGTGCCAGCAGCTTAGGGCTAGCCTCCGGGGAGCTGTTTTTT. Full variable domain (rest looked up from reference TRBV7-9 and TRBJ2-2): DTGVSQNPRHKITKRGQNVTFRCDPISEHNRLYWYRQTLGQGPEFLTYFQNEAQLEKSRLLSDRFSAERPKGSFSTLEIQRTEQGDSAMYLCASSLGLASGELFFGEGSRLTVL.

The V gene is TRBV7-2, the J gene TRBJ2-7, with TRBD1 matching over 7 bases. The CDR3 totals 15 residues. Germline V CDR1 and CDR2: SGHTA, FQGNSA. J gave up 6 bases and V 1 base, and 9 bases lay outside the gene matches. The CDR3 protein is CASSLEIVRGSEQYF. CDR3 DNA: TGTGCCAGCAGCTTAGAGATCGTCAGGGGGTCCGAGCAGTACTTC.

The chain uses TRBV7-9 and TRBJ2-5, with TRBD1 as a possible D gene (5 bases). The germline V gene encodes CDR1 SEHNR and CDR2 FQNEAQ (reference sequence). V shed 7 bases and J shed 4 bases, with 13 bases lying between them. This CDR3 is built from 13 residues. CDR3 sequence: CASNSWGGETQYF. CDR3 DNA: TGTGCCAGCAACAGTTGGGGCGGAGAGACCCAGTACTTC.

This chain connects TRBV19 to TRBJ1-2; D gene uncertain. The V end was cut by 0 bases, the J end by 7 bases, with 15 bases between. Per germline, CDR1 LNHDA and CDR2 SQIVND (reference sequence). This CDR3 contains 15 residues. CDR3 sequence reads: CASSIDLEVISGYTF. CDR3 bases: TGTGCCAGTAGTATAGATCTCGAGGTTATCTCTGGCTACACCTTC.

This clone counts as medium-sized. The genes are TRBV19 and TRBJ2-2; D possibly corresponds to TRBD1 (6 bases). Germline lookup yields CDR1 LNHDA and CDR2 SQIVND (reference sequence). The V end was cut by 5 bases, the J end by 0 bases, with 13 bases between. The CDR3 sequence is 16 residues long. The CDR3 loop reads CASSRYRAPNTGELFF. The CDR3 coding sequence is TGTGCCAGTAGTCGATACAGGGCTCCGAACACCGGGGAGCTGTTTTTT.